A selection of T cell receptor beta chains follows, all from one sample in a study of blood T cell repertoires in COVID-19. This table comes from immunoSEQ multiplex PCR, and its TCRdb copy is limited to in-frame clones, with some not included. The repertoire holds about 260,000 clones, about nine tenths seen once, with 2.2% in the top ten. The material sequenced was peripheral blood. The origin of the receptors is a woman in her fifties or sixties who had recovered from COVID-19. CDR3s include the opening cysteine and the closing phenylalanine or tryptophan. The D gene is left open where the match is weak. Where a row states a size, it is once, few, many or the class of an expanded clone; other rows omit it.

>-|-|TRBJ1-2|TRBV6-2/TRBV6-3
TGTGCCAGCAGCTCGGTGAACTATGGCTACACCTTC
CASSSVNYGYTF
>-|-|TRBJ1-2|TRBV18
TGTGCCAGCTCACCGACACGAGAATATGGCTACACCTTC
CASSPTREYGYTF
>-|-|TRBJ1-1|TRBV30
TGTGCCTGGAGGTCAGGAGGAGGAGCTGAAGCTTTCTTT
CAWRSGGGAEAFF
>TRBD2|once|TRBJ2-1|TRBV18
TGTGCCAGCTCACCACAGCAGCGGGGGGGTAAGAATGAGCAGTTCTTC
CASSPQQRGGKNEQFF
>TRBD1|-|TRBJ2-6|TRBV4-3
TGCGCCAGCAGCCGCCGACAGGGAACCGGGGCCAACGTCCTGACTTTC
CASSRRQGTGANVLTF
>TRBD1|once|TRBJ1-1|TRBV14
TGTGCCAGCAGCCTGGGACAGCAGATGAACACTGAAGCTTTCTTT
CASSLGQQMNTEAFF
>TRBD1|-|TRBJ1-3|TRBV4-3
TGCGCCAGCAGCCAGGAACTCACAGGGGGCGCATCTGGAAACACCATATATTTT
CASSQELTGGASGNTIYF
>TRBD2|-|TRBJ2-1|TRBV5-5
TGTGCCAGCAGCTTGGAGGCGGGAGTAGGGAATGAGCAGTTCTTC
CASSLEAGVGNEQFF
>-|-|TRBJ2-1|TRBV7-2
TGTGCCAGCAGTCCAGCGAGCCGGGGATACAATGAGCAGTTCTTC
CASSPASRGYNEQFF
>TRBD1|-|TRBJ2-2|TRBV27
TGTGCCAGCCTTTTAGAGTGGAGGACAGGGCATCCCGGGGAGCTGTTTTTT
CASLLEWRTGHPGELFF
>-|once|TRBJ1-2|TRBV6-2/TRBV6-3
TGTGCCAGCAGTTACTCTCAATCGCCCGGGGAGGATGGCTACACCTTC
CASSYSQSPGEDGYTF
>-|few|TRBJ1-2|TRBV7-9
TGTGCCAGCACCAGGGTCGCGGATGGCTACACCTTC
CASTRVADGYTF
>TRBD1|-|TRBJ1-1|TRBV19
TGTGCCAGTAGTCCAATGAACAGGGGGAACACTGAAGCTTTCTTT
CASSPMNRGNTEAFF
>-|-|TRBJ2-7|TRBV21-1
TGTGCCAGCAGCAAAACCACGAACAGGGTCAAGCTTACCTACGAGCAGTACTTC
CASSKTTNRVKLTYEQYF
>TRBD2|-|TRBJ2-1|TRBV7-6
TGTGCCAGCAGCTTAGCGACGACCCAAAGACTAGCGGGAATCAATGAGCAGTTCTTC
CASSLATTQRLAGINEQFF
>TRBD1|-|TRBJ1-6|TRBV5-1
TGCGCCAGCAGCTTGGGGGACAGGGGGTCGTTTTCACCCCTCCACTTT
CASSLGDRGSFSPLHF
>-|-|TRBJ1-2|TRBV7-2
TGTGCCAGCAGCAAAAAGGCGAGCGGGGGCGGGAACTATGGCTACACCTTC
CASSKKASGGGNYGYTF
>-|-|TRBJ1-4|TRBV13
TGTGCCAGCAGCATCAACAACCGTAATGAAAAACTGTTTTTT
CASSINNRNEKLFF
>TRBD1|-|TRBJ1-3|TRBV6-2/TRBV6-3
TGTGCCAGCAGTTACTCCACGACAGGGCGAGGAAACACCATATATTTT
CASSYSTTGRGNTIYF
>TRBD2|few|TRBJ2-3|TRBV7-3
TGTGCCAGCAGCTTAATAGCGGGAGGATCCGATACGCAGTATTTT
CASSLIAGGSDTQYF
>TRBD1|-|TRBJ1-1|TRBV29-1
TGCAGCGTTGAGCACAGGGGGGACACTGAAGCTTTCTTT
CSVEHRGDTEAFF
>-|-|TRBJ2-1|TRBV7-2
TGTGCCAGCAGCTCGAGCTCCTACAATGAGCAGTTCTTC
CASSSSSYNEQFF
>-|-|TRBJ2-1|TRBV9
TGTGCCAGCAGCGCTCGGCCGGGTGAGCAGTTCTTC
CASSARPGEQFF
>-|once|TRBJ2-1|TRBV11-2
TGTGCCAGCAGCCACCGACCCGGACTCGGCGGTGAGCAGTTCTTC
CASSHRPGLGGEQFF
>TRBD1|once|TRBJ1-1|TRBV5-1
TGCGCCAGCAGGGCAGTGAACACAGGGGGGAACACTGAAGCTTTCTTT
CASRAVNTGGNTEAFF
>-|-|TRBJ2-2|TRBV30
TGTGCTGGGATTAGGACAGCCTACACCGGGGAGCTGTTTTTT
CAGIRTAYTGELFF
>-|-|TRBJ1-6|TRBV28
TGTGCCAGCACCTCCGGGGGGGGGCGGTCCCTCCACTTT
CASTSGGGRSLHF
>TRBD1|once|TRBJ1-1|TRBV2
TGTGCCAGCAAGGACAGGGGGCACACTGAAGCTTTCTTT
CASKDRGHTEAFF
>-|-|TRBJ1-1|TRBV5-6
TGTGCCAGCAGCATCGGACATAACACTGAAGCTTTCTTT
CASSIGHNTEAFF
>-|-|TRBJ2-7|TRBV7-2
TGTGCCAGCAGCTTAGTACTGGGGGGAGGCTACGAGCAGTACTTC
CASSLVLGGGYEQYF
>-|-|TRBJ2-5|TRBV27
TGTGCCAGCTACCTCAGGAGGGCAGGGACGACCCAGTACTTC
CASYLRRAGTTQYF
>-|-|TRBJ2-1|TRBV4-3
TGCGCCAGCAGCCAAGATCAGGGCTCAGGACCAGTGACAATGAGACAGTTCTTC
CASSQDQGSGPVTMRQFF
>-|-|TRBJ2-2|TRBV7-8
TGTGCCAGCAGGGGGGCCGCAATCGGGGAGCTGTTTTTT
CASRGAAIGELFF
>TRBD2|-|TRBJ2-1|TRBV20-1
TGCAGTGCTAGTCTAGCGGGACTCAATGAGCAGTTCTTC
CSASLAGLNEQFF
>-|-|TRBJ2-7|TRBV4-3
TGCGCCAGCAGCCAAGATCTGGTAACAGGGTACTCCTACGAGCAGTACTTC
CASSQDLVTGYSYEQYF
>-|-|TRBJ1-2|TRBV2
TGTGCCAGCAGTGGAGAGGGCACCTATGGCTACACCTTC
CASSGEGTYGYTF
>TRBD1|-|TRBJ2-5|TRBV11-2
TGTGCCAGCAGCCCAGGGACAGGGGAAGTGGAGACCCAGTACTTC
CASSPGTGEVETQYF
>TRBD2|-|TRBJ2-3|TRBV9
TGTGCCAGCAGCGTAGAGGGGCGGATAGCGGGACCCACAGATACGCAGTATTTT
CASSVEGRIAGPTDTQYF
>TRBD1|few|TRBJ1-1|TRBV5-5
TGTGCCAGCAAAAAGGATTACAGGGGACCCAACACTGAAGCTTTCTTT
CASKKDYRGPNTEAFF
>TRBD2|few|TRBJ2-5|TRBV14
TGTGCCAGCAGAACTGGACGCGGGGGAGCGGGAGAGACCCAGTACTTC
CASRTGRGGAGETQYF
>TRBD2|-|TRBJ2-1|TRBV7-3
TGTGCCAGCAGCTCGCGGGGGGGCGTATACAATGAGCAGTTCTTC
CASSSRGGVYNEQFF
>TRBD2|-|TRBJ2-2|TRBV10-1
TGCGCCAGCAGTGAGACTAGCGGGGGGGAGCCGAACACCGGGGAGCTGTTTTTT
CASSETSGGEPNTGELFF
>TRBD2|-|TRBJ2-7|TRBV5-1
TGCGCCAGCAGCTACAACCCTAGCGGGGGCTCCTACGAGCAGTACTTC
CASSYNPSGGSYEQYF
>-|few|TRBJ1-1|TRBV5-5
TGTTTGACAGCTTGGGGCCCCTTAAGCTGGGGTGAAGCTTTCTTT
CLTAWGPLSWGEAFF
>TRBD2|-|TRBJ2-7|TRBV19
TGTGCCAGTAGTCTAGTAGCGGGGGCCTACGAGCAGTACTTC
CASSLVAGAYEQYF
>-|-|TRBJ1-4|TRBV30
TGTGCCTGGAGTAGGCAGGGCGTAGGTCTACGGGAAAAACTGTTTTTT
CAWSRQGVGLREKLFF
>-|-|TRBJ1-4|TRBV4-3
TGCGCCAGCAGCCAAGCCGGACGACGACAGGACCCCGAAAAACTGTTTTTT
CASSQAGRRQDPEKLFF
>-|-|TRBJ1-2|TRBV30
TGTGCCTGGAGGTTTGGGGGCAGCCCTAACTATGGCTACACCTTC
CAWRFGGSPNYGYTF
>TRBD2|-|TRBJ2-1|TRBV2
TGTGCCAGCAGCCCTAGGACTAGCGGGAGTGGTGAGCAGTTCTTC
CASSPRTSGSGEQFF
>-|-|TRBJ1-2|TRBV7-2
TGTGCCAGCAGCCTTTTGAACCAGGGGTATGGCTACACCTTC
CASSLLNQGYGYTF
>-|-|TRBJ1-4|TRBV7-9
TGTGCCAGCAGCGTGGGCCTTGCAACTAATGAAAAACTGTTTTTT
CASSVGLATNEKLFF
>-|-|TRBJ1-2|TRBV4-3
TGCGCCAGCAGCCAAGCGGGGGGGCAAGGTGAGGGCTACACCTTC
CASSQAGGQGEGYTF
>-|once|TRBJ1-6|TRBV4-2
TGTGCCAGCAGCCAATTAACAGGGAATAATTCACCCCTCCACTTT
CASSQLTGNNSPLHF